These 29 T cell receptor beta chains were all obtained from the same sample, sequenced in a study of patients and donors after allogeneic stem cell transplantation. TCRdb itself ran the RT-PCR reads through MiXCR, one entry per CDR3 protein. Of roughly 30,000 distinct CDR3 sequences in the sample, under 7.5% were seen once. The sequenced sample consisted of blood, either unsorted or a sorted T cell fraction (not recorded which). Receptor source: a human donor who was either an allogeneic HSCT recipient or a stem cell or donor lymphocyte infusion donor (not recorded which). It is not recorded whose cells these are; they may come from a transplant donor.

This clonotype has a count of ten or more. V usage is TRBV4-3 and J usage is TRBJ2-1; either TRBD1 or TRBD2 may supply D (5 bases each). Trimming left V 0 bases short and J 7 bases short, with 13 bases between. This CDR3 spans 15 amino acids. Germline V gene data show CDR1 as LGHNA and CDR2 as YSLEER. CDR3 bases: TGCGCCAGCAGCCAAGAGAGGGGCCCATGGAATGAGCAGTTCTTC. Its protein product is CASSQERGPWNEQFF.

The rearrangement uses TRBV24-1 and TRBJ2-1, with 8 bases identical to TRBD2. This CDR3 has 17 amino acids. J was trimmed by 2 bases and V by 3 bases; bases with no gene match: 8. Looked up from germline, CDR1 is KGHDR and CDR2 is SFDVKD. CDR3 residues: CATSDGRGTSTYNEQFF. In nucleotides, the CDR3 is TGTGCCACCAGTGATGGGCGAGGGACTAGTACCTACAATGAGCAGTTCTTC.

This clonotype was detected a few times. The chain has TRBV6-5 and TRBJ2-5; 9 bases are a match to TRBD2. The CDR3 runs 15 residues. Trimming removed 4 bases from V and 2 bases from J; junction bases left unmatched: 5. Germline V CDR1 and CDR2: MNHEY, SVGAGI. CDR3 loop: CASSLAGETQETQYF. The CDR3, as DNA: TGTGCCAGCAGTTTAGCGGGAGAAACACAAGAGACCCAGTACTTC.

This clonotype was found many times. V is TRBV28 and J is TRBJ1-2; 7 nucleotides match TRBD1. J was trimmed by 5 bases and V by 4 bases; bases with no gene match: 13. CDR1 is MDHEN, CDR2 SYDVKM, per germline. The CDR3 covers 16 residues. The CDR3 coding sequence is TGTGCCAGCAGTTCCCCGGGACAGTGGCCTCCTTATGGCTACACCTTC. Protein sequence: CASSSPGQWPPYGYTF.

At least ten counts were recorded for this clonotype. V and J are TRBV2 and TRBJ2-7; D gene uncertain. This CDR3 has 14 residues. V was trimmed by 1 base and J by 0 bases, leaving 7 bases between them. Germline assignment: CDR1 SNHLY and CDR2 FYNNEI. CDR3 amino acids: CASSEGSISYEQYF. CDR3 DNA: TGTGCCAGCAGTGAAGGGTCAATCTCCTACGAGCAGTACTTC.

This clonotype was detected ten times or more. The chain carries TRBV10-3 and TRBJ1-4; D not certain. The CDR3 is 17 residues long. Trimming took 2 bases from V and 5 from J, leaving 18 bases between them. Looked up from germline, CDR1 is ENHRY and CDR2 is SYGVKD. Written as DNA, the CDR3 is TGTGCCATCAGTGAGAGGATCGACGGCACGGTGAATGAAAAACTGTTTTTT. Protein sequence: CAISERIDGTVNEKLFF.

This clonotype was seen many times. CDR3 protein: CATSGGTGGFYGYTF. DNA of the CDR3: TGTGCCACCAGTGGGGGGACAGGGGGCTTCTATGGCTACACCTTC. The rearrangement joins TRBV24-1 to TRBJ1-2; 12 positions match TRBD1. V lost 5 bases to trimming and J lost 4 bases; unmatched junction nucleotides: 4. The CDR3 totals 15 residues. Looked up from germline, CDR1 is KGHDR and CDR2 is SFDVKD.

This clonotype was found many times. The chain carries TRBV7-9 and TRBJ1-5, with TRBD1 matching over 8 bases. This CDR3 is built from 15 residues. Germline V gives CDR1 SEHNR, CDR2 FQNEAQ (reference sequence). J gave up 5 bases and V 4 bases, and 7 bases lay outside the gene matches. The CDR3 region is CASSSGQVGDQPQHF. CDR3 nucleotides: TGTGCCAGCAGCTCGGGACAGGTTGGGGATCAGCCCCAGCATTTT.

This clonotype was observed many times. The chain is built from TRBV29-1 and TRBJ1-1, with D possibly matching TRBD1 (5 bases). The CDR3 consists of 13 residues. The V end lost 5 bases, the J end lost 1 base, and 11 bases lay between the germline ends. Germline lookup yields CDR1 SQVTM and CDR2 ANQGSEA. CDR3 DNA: TGCAGCGTTACCAGGGATCGGAACACTGAAGCTTTCTTT. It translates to CSVTRDRNTEAFF.

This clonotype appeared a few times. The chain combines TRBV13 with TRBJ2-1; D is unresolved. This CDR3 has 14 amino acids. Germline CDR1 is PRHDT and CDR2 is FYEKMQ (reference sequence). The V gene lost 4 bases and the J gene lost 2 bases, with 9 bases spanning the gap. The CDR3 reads CASSSWTAYNEQFF. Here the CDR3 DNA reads TGTGCCAGCAGCTCATGGACGGCCTACAATGAGCAGTTCTTC.

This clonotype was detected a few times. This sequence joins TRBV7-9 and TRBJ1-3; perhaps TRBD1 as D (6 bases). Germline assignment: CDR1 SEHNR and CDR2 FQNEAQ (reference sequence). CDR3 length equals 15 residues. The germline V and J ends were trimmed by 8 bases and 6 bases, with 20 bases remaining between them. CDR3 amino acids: CASGQTGGIENTIYF. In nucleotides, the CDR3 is TGTGCCAGCGGCCAGACAGGAGGAATTGAAAACACCATATATTTT.

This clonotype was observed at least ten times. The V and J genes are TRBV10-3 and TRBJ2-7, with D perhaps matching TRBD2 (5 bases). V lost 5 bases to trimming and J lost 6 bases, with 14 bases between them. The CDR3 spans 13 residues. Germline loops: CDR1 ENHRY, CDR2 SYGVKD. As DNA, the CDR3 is TGTGCCATCAGTCAGGACTCCTTAGGCGAGCAGTACTTC. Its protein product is CAISQDSLGEQYF.

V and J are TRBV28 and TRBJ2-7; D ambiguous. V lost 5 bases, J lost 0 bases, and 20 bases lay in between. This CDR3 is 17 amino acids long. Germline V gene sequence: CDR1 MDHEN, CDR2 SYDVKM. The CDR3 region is CASSLSGWQKYSYEQYF. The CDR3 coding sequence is TGTGCCAGCAGTCTTTCCGGTTGGCAGAAATACTCCTACGAGCAGTACTTC.

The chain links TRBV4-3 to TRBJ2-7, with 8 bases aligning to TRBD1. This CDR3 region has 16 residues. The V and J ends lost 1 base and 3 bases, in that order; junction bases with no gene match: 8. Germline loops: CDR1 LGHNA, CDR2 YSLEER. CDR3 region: CASSQGSRTGGYEQYF. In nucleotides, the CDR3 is TGCGCCAGCAGCCAAGGATCACGTACAGGGGGCTACGAGCAGTACTTC.

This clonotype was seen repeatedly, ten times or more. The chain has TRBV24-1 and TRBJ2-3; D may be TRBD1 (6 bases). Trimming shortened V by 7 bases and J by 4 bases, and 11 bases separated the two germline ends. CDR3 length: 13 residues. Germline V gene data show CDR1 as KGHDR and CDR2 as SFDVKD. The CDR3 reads CATRGQHPDTQYF. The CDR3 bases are TGTGCCACCAGAGGACAGCACCCAGATACGCAGTATTTT.

In nucleotides, the CDR3 is TGTGCCAGTAGAAGGGACAGGGAAGGGTTCCATGAGCAGTTCTTC. It translates to CASRRDREGFHEQFF. This sequence joins TRBV19 and TRBJ2-1; 9 bases agree with TRBD1. Germline V CDR1 and CDR2: LNHDA, SQIVND (reference sequence). The CDR3 contains 15 residues. J was trimmed by 8 bases and V by 6 bases; bases with no gene match: 11.

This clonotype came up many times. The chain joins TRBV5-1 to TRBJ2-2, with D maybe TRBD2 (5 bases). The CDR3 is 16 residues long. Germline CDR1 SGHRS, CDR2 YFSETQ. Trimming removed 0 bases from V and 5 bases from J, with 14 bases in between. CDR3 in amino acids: CASSLVPSSGTGELFF. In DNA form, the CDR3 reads TGCGCCAGCAGCTTGGTTCCTAGCTCTGGTACCGGGGAGCTGTTTTTT.

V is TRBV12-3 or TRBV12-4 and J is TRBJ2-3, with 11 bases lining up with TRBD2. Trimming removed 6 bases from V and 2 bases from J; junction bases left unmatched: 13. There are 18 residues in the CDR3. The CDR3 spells CASSPPPGTSGNTDTQYF. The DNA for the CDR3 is TGTGCCAGCAGCCCCCCCCCCGGGACTAGCGGCAACACAGATACGCAGTATTTT.

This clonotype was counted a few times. CDR3 in DNA: TGTGCCAGCAGCATAGGGCTTTTGAACCCCACAGATACGCAGTATTTT. Translation gives CASSIGLLNPTDTQYF. The rearrangement links TRBV7-2 to TRBJ2-3; D not resolved. V gave up 5 bases and J gave up 2 bases, with 17 bases separating them. CDR3 length equals 16 residues. Germline lookup yields CDR1 SGHTA and CDR2 FQGNSA.

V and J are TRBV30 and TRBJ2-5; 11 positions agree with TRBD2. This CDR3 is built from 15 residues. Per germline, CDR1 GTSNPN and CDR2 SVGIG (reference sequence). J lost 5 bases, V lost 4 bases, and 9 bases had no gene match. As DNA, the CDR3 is TGTGCCTGGACCCGGCGACTAGCGGGAACTGAGACCCAGTACTTC. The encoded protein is CAWTRRLAGTETQYF.

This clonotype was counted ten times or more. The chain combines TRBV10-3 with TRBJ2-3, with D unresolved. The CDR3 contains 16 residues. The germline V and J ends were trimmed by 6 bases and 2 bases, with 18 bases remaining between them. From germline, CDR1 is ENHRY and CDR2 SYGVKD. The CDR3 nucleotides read TGTGCCATCAGCATGCACTCATTCCTTTCCACAGATACGCAGTATTTT. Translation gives CAISMHSFLSTDTQYF.

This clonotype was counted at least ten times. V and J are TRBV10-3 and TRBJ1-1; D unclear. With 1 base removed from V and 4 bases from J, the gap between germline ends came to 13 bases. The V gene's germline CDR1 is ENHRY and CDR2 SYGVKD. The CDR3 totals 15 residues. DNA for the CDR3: TGTGCCATCAGTGAGTATTCGGTGAAGAGCACTGAAGCTTTCTTT. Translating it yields CAISEYSVKSTEAFF.

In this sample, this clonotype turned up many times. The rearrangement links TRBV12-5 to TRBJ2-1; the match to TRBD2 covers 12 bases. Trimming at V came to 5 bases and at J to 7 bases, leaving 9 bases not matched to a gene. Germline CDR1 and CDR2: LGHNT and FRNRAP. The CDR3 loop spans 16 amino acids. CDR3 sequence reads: CASGAKTSGRGNEQFF. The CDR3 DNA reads TGTGCTAGTGGTGCCAAGACTAGCGGGAGAGGTAATGAGCAGTTCTTC. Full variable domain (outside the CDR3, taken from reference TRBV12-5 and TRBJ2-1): DARVTQTPRHKVTEMGQEVTMRCQPILGHNTVFWYRQTMMQGLELLAYFRNRAPLDDSGMPKDRFSAEMPDATLATLKIQPSEPRDSAVYFCASGAKTSGRGNEQFFGPGTRLTVL.

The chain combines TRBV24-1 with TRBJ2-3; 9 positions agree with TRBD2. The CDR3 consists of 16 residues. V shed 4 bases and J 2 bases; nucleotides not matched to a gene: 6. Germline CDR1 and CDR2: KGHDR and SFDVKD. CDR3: CATSDPSGRYTDTQYF. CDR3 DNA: TGTGCCACCAGTGACCCGAGCGGGAGGTACACAGATACGCAGTATTTT.

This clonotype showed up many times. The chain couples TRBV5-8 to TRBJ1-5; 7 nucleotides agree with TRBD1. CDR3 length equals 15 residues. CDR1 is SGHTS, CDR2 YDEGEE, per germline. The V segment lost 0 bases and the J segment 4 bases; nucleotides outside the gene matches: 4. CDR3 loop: CASSLGWDSNQPQHF. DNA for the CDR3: TGTGCCAGCAGCTTGGGTTGGGACAGTAATCAGCCCCAGCATTTT.

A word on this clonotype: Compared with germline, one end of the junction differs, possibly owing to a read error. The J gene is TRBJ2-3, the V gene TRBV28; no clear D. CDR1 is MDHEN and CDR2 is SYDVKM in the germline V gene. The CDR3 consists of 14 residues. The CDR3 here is CACRLPVITDTQYF. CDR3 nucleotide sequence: TGTGCCTGCAGACTTCCCGTTATCACAGATACGCAGTATTTT.

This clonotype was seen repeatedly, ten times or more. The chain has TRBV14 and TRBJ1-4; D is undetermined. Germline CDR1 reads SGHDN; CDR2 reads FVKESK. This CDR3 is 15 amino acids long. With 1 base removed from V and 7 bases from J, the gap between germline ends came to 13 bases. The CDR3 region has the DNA TGTGCCAGCAGCCAAGTAGCGGGTATTGCTGAAAAACTGTTTTTT. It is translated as CASSQVAGIAEKLFF.

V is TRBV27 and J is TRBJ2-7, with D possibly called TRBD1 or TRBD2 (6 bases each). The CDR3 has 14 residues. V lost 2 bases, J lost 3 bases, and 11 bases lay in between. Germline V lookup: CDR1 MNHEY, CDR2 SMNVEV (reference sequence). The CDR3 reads CASSLTGGDYEQYF. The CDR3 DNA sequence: TGTGCCAGCAGTTTAACCGGGGGCGACTACGAGCAGTACTTC.

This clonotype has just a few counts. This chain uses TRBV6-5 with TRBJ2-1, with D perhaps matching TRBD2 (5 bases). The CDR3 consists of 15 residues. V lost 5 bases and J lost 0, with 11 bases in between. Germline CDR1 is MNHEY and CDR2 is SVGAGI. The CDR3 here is CASSTYTSSYNEQFF. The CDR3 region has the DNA TGTGCCAGCAGTACATATACTAGCTCCTACAATGAGCAGTTCTTC.